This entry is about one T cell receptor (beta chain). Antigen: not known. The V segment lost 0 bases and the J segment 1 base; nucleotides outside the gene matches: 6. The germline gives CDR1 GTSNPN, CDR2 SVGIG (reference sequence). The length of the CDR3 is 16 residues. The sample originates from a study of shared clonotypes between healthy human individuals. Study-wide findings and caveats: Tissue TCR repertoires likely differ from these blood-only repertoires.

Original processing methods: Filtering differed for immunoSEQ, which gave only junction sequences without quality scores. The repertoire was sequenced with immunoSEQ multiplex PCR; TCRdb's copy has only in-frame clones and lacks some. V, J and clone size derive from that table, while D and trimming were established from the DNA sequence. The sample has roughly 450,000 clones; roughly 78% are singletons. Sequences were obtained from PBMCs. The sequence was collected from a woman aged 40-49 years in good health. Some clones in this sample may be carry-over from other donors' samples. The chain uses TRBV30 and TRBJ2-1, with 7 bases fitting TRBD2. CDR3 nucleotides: TGTGCCTGGAGTGTCGGCGGGAGCAGGTCCTACAATGAGCAGTTCTTC. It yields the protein CAWSVGGSRSYNEQFF.